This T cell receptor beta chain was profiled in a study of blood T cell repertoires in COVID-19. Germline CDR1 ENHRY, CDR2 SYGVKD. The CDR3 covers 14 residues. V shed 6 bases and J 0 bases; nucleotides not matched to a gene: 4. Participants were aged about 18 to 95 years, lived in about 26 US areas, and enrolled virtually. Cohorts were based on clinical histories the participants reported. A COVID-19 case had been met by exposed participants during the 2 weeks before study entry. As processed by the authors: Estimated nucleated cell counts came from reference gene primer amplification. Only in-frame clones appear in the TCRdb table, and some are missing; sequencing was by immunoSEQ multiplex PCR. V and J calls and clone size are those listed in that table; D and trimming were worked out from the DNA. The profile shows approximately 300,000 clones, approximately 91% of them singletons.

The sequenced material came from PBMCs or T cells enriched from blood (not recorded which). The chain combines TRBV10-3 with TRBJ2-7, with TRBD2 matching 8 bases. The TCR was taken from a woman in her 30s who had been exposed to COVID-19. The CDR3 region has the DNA TGTGCCATCAGGAGGAGCGGGAGCTCCTACGAGCAGTACTTC. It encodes CAIRRSGSSYEQYF.